This entry lists 3 T cell receptor beta chains sequenced from one sample in a study of T cell responses to AZD1222 COVID-19 vaccine. TCRdb's copy holds only in-frame clones and misses some; the assay was immunoSEQ multiplex PCR. The sample has roughly 120,000 clones, 88% seen once. Sequenced material: peripheral blood, taken on day 0 of AZD1222 vaccination. These receptors originate from an adult in good health.

The genes are TRBV28 and TRBJ2-7; the D gene could be TRBD1 or TRBD2 (6 bases each). The germline V gene has CDR1 MDHEN and CDR2 SYDVKM. Deletions cut 7 bases from V and 2 bases from J, with 15 bases between. The CDR3 spans 14 residues. The CDR3: CASKWGARTYEQYF. Here the CDR3 DNA reads TGTGCCAGCAAGTGGGGGGCAAGGACCTACGAGCAGTACTTC.

The chain employs TRBV11-2 and TRBJ2-7; 12 bases align to TRBD1. The ends lost 1 base at V and 5 bases at J; junction bases unmatched: 3. The germline V gene encodes CDR1 SGHAT and CDR2 FQNNGV. This CDR3 has 15 amino acids. The CDR3 DNA reads TGTGCCAGCAGCTTAGCGGGGACAGGGGGCGACGAGCAGTACTTC. Residues: CASSLAGTGGDEQYF.

The chain has TRBV30 and TRBJ1-2; D is ambiguous. Germline assignment: CDR1 GTSNPN and CDR2 SVGIG (reference sequence). The CDR3 has 11 residues. V was cut by 3 bases and J by 8 bases, with 10 bases left in between. The CDR3: CAWSRRRGYTF. The CDR3 region has the DNA TGTGCCTGGAGCAGACGGCGGGGCTACACCTTC.